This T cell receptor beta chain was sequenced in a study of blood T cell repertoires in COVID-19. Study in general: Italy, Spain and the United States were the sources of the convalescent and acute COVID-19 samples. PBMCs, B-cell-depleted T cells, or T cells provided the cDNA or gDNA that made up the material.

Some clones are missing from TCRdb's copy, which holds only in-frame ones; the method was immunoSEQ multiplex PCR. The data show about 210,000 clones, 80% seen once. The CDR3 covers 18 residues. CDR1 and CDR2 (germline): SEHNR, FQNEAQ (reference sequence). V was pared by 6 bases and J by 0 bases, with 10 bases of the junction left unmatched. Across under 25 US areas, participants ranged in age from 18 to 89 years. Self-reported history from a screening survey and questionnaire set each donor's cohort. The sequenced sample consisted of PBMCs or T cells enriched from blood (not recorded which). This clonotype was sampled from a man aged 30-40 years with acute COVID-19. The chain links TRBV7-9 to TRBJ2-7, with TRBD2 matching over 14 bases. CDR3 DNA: TGTGCCAGCAGGAGAGGGGGACTAGCGGGGGAACCCTCCTACGAGCAGTACTTC. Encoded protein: CASRRGGLAGEPSYEQYF. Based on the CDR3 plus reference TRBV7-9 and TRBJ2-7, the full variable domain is DTGVSQNPRHKITKRGQNVTFRCDPISEHNRLYWYRQTLGQGPEFLTYFQNEAQLEKSRLLSDRFSAERPKGSFSTLEIQRTEQGDSAMYLCASRRGGLAGEPSYEQYFGPGTRLTVT.